The clone carrying this TCR beta chain has only a few counts. The sample comes from a study of T cells in Graves' hyperthyroidism and ophthalmopathy. RNA transcripts gave rise to amplified TCR beta CDR3 regions. HTBI primers were the set used in a first-round RT-PCR of the TCR CDR3. MiXCR, applied by TCRdb to the multiplex PCR reads, yields one record per CDR3 protein. The data hold roughly 500,000 distinct CDR3 sequences, with approximately 13% observed a single time. The CDR3 spans 14 residues. Germline loops: CDR1 DFQATT, CDR2 SNEGSKA (reference sequence). V was trimmed by 2 bases and J by 4 bases, leaving 12 bases between them.

Input material: blood. The TCR originated in a woman aged 25-40 years with Graves' hyperthyroidism that later progressed to Graves' ophthalmopathy. The rearrangement uses TRBV20-1 and TRBJ1-3, with D perhaps TRBD1 (5 bases). The CDR3 DNA reads as TGCAGTGCTAGATGGAGGGGATCCGGAAACACCATATATTTT. This sequence encodes CSARWRGSGNTIYF.